This is a list of T cell receptor beta chains from one sample in a study of blood T cell repertoires in COVID-19. Repertoires were generated with immunoSEQ multiplex PCR, while TCRdb's copy carries only in-frame clones and drops some. This table holds about 33,000 clones, 75% to 90% found once. Specimen: peripheral blood. These receptors originate from a human donor in a cohort sampled during active COVID-19. Both conserved end residues are part of each CDR3. The order of the fields is J gene, clone size, V gene, D gene, CDR3 protein, CDR3 DNA. The D gene is left open where the match is weak. Clone size is not always given. Where it is, it says once, few, many or a class for expanded clones.

j_call: TRBJ2-1; clone_size: NA; v_call: TRBV6-5; d_call: TRBD1; cdr3_aa: CASNRQGASYNEQFF; cdr3_nt: TGTGCCAGCAATAGGCAGGGGGCCTCCTACAATGAGCAGTTCTTC
j_call: TRBJ2-3; clone_size: NA; v_call: TRBV7-9; d_call: TRBD1; cdr3_aa: CASSQYRQGPSTDTQYF; cdr3_nt: TGTGCCAGCAGCCAATACAGACAGGGCCCTAGCACAGATACGCAGTATTTT
j_call: TRBJ2-7; clone_size: NA; v_call: TRBV28; d_call: NA; cdr3_aa: CASRERSREYYEQYF; cdr3_nt: TGTGCCAGCAGAGAAAGGTCCCGGGAATACTACGAGCAGTACTTC
j_call: TRBJ1-1; clone_size: few; v_call: TRBV11-2; d_call: NA; cdr3_aa: CASSLERSTEAFF; cdr3_nt: TGTGCCAGCAGCTTAGAGAGGAGCACTGAAGCTTTCTTT
j_call: TRBJ2-7; clone_size: NA; v_call: TRBV9; d_call: NA; cdr3_aa: CASSVGPGPSYEQYF; cdr3_nt: TGTGCCAGCAGCGTCGGTCCAGGGCCATCCTACGAGCAGTACTTC
j_call: TRBJ1-2; clone_size: NA; v_call: TRBV19; d_call: NA; cdr3_aa: CASSLGQTHGYTF; cdr3_nt: TGTGCCAGTAGTTTGGGGCAGACCCATGGCTACACCTTC
j_call: TRBJ2-3; clone_size: NA; v_call: TRBV27; d_call: TRBD2; cdr3_aa: CASSESLAGGPYTQYF; cdr3_nt: TGTGCCAGCAGTGAGTCACTAGCGGGAGGACCGTATACGCAGTATTTT
j_call: TRBJ1-1; clone_size: NA; v_call: TRBV28; d_call: NA; cdr3_aa: CASSLSGRQGNTEAFF; cdr3_nt: TGTGCCAGCAGTTTATCAGGACGGCAGGGGAACACTGAAGCTTTCTTT
j_call: TRBJ2-2; clone_size: once; v_call: TRBV28; d_call: TRBD2; cdr3_aa: CASSLWAGVTGELFF; cdr3_nt: TGTGCCAGCAGTTTATGGGCGGGAGTCACCGGGGAGCTGTTTTTT
j_call: TRBJ2-6; clone_size: NA; v_call: TRBV5-5; d_call: NA; cdr3_aa: CASSILGSLNSGANVLTF; cdr3_nt: TGTGCCAGCAGCATACTAGGTAGCCTTAACTCTGGGGCCAACGTCCTGACTTTC
j_call: TRBJ2-7; clone_size: NA; v_call: TRBV2; d_call: TRBD1; cdr3_aa: CASGTVPYEQYF; cdr3_nt: TGTGCCAGCGGGACAGTTCCCTACGAGCAGTACTTC
j_call: TRBJ2-4; clone_size: NA; v_call: TRBV19; d_call: TRBD1; cdr3_aa: CASSTRDRGLIANIQYF; cdr3_nt: TGTGCCAGTAGTACCCGGGACAGGGGGCTGATCGCCAACATTCAGTACTTC